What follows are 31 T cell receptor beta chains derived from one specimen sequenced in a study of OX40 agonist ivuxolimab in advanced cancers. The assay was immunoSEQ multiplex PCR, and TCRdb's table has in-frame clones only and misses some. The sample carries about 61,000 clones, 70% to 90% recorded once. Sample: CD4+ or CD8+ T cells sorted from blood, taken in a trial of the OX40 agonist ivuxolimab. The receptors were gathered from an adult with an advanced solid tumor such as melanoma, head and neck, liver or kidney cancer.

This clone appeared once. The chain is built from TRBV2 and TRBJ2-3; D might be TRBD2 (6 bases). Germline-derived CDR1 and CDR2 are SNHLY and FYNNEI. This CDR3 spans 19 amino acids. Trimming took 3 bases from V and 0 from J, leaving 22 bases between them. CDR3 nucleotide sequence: TGTGCCAGCAGTGATGTCAGGGAGGTAATAGCAGGTAGCACAGATACGCAGTATTTT. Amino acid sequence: CASSDVREVIAGSTDTQYF.

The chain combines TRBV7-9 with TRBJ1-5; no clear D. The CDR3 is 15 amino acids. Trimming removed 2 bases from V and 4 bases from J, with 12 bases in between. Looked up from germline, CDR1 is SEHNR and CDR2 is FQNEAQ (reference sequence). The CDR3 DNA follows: TGTGCCAGCAGCTTAAAGGGAACGGGGAATCAGCCCCAGCATTTT. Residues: CASSLKGTGNQPQHF. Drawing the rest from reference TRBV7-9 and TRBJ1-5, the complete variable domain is DTGVSQNPRHKITKRGQNVTFRCDPISEHNRLYWYRQTLGQGPEFLTYFQNEAQLEKSRLLSDRFSAERPKGSFSTLEIQRTEQGDSAMYLCASSLKGTGNQPQHFGDGTRLSIL.

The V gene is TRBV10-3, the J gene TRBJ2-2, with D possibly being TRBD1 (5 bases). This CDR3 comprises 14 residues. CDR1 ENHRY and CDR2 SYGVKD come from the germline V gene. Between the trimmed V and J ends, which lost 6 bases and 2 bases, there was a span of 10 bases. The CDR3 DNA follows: TGTGCCATCAGGAGGACAACAAACACCGGGGAGCTGTTTTTT. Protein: CAIRRTTNTGELFF.

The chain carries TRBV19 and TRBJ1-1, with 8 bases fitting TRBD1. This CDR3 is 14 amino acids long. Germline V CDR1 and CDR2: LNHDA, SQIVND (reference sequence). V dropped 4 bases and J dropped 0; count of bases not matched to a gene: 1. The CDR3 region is CASSTTGVNTEAFF. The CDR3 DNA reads TGTGCCAGTAGTACGACAGGGGTGAACACTGAAGCTTTCTTT. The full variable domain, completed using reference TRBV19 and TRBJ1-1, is DGGITQSPKYLFRKEGQNVTLSCEQNLNHDAMYWYRQDPGQGLRLIYYSQIVNDFQKGDIAEGYSVSREKKESFPLTVTSAQKNPTAFYLCASSTTGVNTEAFFGQGTRLTVV.

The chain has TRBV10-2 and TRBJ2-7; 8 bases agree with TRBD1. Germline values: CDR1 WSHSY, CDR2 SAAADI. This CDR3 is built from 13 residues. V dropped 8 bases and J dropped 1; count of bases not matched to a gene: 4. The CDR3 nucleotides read TGCGCCAGCCCGACAGGGGAATCCTACGAGCAGTACTTC. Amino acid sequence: CASPTGESYEQYF.

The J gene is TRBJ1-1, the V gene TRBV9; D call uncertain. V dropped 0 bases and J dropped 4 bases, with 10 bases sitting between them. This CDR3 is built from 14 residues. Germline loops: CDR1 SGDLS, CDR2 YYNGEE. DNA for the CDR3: TGTGCCAGCAGCGTAGTATCCGGGTCCACTGAAGCTTTCTTT. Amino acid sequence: CASSVVSGSTEAFF.

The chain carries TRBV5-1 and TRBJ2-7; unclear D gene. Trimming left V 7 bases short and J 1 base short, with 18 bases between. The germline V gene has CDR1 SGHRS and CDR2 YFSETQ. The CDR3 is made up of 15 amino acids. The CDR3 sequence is CASSQGSPSSYEQYF. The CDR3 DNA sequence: TGCGCCAGCTCCCAAGGAAGCCCGTCTTCCTACGAGCAGTACTTC.

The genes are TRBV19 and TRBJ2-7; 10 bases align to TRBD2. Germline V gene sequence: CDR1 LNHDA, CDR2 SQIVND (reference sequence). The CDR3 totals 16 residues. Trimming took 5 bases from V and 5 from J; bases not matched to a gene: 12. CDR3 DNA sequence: TGTGCCAGTAGTCCCCGACTAAGCGGGGGGGTCAACGAGCAGTACTTC. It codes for CASSPRLSGGVNEQYF.

The CDR3 nucleotides read TGCGCCAGCAGTGAGTCTCGGACAGGGAACACTGAAGCTTTCTTT. It is translated as CASSESRTGNTEAFF. V and J are TRBV10-1 and TRBJ1-1, with TRBD1 matching 7 bases. The germline CDR1 and CDR2 sequences are WNHNN and SYGVQD (reference sequence). This CDR3 comprises 15 residues. The ends lost 0 bases at V and 1 base at J; junction bases unmatched: 2.

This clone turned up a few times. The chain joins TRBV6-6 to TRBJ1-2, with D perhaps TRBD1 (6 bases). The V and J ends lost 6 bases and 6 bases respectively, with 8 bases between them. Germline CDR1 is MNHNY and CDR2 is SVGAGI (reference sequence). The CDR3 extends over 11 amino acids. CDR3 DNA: TGTGCCAGCAGCAACAGGGATGGCTACACCTTC. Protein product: CASSNRDGYTF.

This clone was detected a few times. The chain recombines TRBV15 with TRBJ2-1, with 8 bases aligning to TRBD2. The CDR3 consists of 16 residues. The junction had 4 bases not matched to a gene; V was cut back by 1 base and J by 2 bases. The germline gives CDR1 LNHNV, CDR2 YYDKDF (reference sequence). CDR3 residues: CATSRGDSGAYNEQFF. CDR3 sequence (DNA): TGTGCCACCAGCAGAGGGGATAGCGGGGCCTACAATGAGCAGTTCTTC. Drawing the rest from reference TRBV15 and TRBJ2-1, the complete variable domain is DAMVIQNPRYQVTQFGKPVTLSCSQTLNHNVMYWYQQKSSQAPKLLFHYYDKDFNNEADTPDNFQSRRPNTSFCFLDIRSPGLGDTAMYLCATSRGDSGAYNEQFFGPGTRLTVL.

This CDR3 is CASSPRQFSYEQYF. CDR3 DNA sequence: TGTGCCAGCAGCCCGCGACAGTTCTCCTACGAGCAGTACTTC. This chain uses TRBV4-2 with TRBJ2-7, with TRBD1 as a possible D gene (5 bases). Germline values: CDR1 LGHNA, CDR2 YNFKEQ. Trimming removed 4 bases at V and 0 bases at J, with 10 bases between. CDR3 length: 14 residues.

The CDR3 DNA reads as TGTGCCAGTACCGTGACAGGGGGGGCCAATCAGCCCCAGCATTTT. Its translation is CASTVTGGANQPQHF. V and J are TRBV19 and TRBJ1-5, with 9 bases aligning to TRBD1. Germline V gene sequence: CDR1 LNHDA, CDR2 SQIVND (reference sequence). The CDR3 runs 15 residues. The ends lost 7 bases at V and 3 bases at J; junction bases unmatched: 7.

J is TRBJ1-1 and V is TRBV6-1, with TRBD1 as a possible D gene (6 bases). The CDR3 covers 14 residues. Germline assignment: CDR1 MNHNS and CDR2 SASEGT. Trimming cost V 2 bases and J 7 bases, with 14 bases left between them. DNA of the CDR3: TGTGCCAGCAGTGAAAGCGGGGGGCTGGGTGAAGCTTTCTTT. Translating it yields CASSESGGLGEAFF.

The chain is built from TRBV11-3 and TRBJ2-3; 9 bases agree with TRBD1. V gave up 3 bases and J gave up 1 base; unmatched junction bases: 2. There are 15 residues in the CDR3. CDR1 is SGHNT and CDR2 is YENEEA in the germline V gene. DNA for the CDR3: TGTGCCAGCAGCTTGGGACAGGGAGGCACAGATACGCAGTATTTT. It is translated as CASSLGQGGTDTQYF.

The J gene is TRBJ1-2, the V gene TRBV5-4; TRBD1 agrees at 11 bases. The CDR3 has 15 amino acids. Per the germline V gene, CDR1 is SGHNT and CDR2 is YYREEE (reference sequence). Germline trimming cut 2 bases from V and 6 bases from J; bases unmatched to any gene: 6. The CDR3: CASSLADRGLNGYTF. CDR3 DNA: TGTGCCAGCAGCTTAGCGGACAGGGGGCTGAATGGCTACACCTTC.

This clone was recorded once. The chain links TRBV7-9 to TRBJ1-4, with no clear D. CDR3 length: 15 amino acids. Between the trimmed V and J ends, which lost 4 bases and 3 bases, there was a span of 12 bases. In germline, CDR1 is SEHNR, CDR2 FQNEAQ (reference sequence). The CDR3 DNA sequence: TGTGCCAGCAGCTCCGGGGATTCGGCTAATGAAAAACTGTTTTTT. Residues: CASSSGDSANEKLFF.

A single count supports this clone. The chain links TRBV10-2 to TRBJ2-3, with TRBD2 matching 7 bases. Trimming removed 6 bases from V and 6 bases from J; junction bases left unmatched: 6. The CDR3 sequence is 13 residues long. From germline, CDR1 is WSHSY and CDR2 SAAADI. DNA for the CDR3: TGCGCCAGCAGGTTGGGGGGGGTTGATACGCAGTATTTT. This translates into CASRLGGVDTQYF.

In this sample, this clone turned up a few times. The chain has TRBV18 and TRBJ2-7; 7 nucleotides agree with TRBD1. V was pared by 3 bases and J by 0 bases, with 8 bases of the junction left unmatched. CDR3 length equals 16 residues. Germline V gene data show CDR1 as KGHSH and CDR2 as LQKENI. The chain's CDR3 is CASSPKTDRSSYEQYF. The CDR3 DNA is TGTGCCAGCTCACCCAAAACGGACAGGAGCTCCTACGAGCAGTACTTC.

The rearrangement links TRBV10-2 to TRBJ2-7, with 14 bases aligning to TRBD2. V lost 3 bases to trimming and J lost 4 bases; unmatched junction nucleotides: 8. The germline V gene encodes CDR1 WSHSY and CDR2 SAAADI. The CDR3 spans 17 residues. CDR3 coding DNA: TGCGCCAGCAGTGACCGACTAGCGGGGGGGCCTGGTTACGAGCAGTACTTC. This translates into CASSDRLAGGPGYEQYF.

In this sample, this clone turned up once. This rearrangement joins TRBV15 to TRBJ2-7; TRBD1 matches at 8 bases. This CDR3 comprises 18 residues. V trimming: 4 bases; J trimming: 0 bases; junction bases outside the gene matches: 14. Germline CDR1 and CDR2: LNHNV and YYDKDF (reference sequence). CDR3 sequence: CATSIFLLDRDSSYEQYF. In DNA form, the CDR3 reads TGTGCCACCAGCATTTTCCTCCTGGACAGGGACAGCTCCTACGAGCAGTACTTC.

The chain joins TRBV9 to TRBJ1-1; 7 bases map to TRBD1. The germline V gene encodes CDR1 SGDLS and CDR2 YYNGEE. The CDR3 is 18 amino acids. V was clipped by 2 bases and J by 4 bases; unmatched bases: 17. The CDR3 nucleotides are TGTGCCAGCAGCGTTTGGACAGGTGCATATCAACAACGCACTGAAGCTTTCTTT. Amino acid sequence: CASSVWTGAYQQRTEAFF.

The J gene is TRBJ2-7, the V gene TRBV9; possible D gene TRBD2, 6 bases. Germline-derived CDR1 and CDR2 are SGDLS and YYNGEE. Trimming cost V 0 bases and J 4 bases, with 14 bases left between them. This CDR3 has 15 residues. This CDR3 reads CASSVGPGEEYEQYF. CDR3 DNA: TGTGCCAGCAGCGTAGGGCCGGGGGAGGAATACGAGCAGTACTTC.

The CDR3 DNA reads as TGCGCCAGCAGGGGAGCGGGGGTGAACACCGGGGAGCTGTTTTTT. This gives the protein CASRGAGVNTGELFF. The chain employs TRBV10-1 and TRBJ2-2; the match to TRBD2 covers 8 bases. Per germline, CDR1 WNHNN and CDR2 SYGVQD (reference sequence). The CDR3 spans 15 residues. The trim removed 6 bases at V and 1 base at J, leaving 4 bases unmatched.

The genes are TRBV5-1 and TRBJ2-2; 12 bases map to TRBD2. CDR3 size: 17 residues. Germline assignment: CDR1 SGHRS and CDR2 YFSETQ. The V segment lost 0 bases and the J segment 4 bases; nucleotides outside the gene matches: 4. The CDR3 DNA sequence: TGCGCCAGCAGCTTGGGGACTAGCGGGGTTGGCACCGGGGAGCTGTTTTTT. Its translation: CASSLGTSGVGTGELFF.

The CDR3 region has the DNA TGTGCCAGCAGCTTAAGGTACAGGGAGTTCTCCTACGAGCAGTACTTC. This gives the protein CASSLRYREFSYEQYF. This sequence joins TRBV11-2 and TRBJ2-7; a weak D match, TRBD1 (6 bases). CDR3 length equals 16 residues. Germline V gene lookup returns CDR1 SGHAT and CDR2 FQNNGV. V lost 2 bases to trimming and J lost 0 bases, with 14 bases between them.

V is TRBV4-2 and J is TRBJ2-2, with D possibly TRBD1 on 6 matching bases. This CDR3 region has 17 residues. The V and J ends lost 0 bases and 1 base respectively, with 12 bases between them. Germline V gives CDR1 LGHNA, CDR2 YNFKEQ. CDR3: CASSQEFRTENTGELFF. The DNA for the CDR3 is TGTGCCAGCAGCCAAGAGTTCAGGACAGAGAACACCGGGGAGCTGTTTTTT.

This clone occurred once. The CDR3 region has the DNA TGTGCCAGCAGCCCTGGTAGGGCGGGGACAGATACGCAGTATTTT. Encoded protein: CASSPGRAGTDTQYF. The V gene is TRBV7-2, the J gene TRBJ2-3; perhaps TRBD2 as D (6 bases). V was clipped by 5 bases and J by 3 bases, with 15 bases between them. The CDR3 has 15 amino acids. The V gene's germline CDR1 is SGHTA and CDR2 FQGNSA.

CDR3 DNA: TGCGCCAGCAGCCAGGGACAGGGCTGGACTGAAGCTTTCTTT. Translation gives CASSQGQGWTEAFF. The rearrangement joins TRBV5-1 to TRBJ1-1; 9 nucleotides match TRBD1. After removal of 4 bases from V and 5 bases from J, the junction contained 6 bases not matched to a gene. Germline CDR1 reads SGHRS; CDR2 reads YFSETQ. This CDR3 has 14 residues.

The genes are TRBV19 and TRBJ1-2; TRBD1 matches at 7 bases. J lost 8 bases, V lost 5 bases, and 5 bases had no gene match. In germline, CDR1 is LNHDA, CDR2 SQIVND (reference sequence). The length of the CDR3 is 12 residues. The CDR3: CASSDRVVGYTF. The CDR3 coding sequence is TGTGCCAGTAGTGACAGGGTAGTCGGCTACACCTTC.

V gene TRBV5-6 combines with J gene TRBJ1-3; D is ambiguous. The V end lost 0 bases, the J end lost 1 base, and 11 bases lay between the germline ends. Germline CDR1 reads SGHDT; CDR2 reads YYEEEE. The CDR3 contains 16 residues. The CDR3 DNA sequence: TGTGCCAGCAGCTTGGCCAGGAGGAGATCTGGAAACACCATATATTTT. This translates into CASSLARRRSGNTIYF. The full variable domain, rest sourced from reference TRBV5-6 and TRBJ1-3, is DAGVTQSPTHLIKTRGQQVTLRCSPKSGHDTVSWYQQALGQGPQFIFQYYEEEERQRGNFPDRFSGHQFPNYSSELNVNALLLGDSALYLCASSLARRRSGNTIYFGEGSWLTVV.